The clone carrying this TCR beta chain was seen just once. The antigen remains unidentified. The method was immunoSEQ multiplex PCR; TCRdb's version includes in-frame clones alone and lacks a portion of them. The table records 3,000 to 4,000 clones, around 70% of them present only once. This entry belongs to a study of T cell clonotyping in hematopoietic cell transplantation. Points from the study as a whole: At the given depth, recipient repertoires were over 95% de novo clonotypes. Pathologically expanded recipient clonotypes increased progressively from day 30 to day 180 as diversity fell.

Here the sequenced sample was peripheral blood mononuclear cells, taken 30 days after allogeneic stem cell transplant. The clonotype comes from a male patient aged 35-50 years who had an allogeneic stem cell transplant from an unrelated donor, so the T cells may come from the graft donor. Some clones in this sample may be carry-over from other donors' samples.

As DNA, the CDR3 is TGCGCCAGCAGCCCTCGGACTAGCGGGGGTCGCGACGAGCAGTACTTC. This encodes CASSPRTSGGRDEQYF. The V and J genes are TRBV4-1 and TRBJ2-7; 13 bases agree with TRBD2. Germline values: CDR1 MGHRA, CDR2 YSYEKL. This CDR3 has 16 residues. Trimming cost V 4 bases and J 5 bases; bases outside gene matches: 8.